This is a list of T cell receptor beta chains from one sample in a study of blood T cells in healthy people across ages. TCRdb fed the 5' RACE reads into MiXCR, producing one record per CDR3 protein. This sample has some 1.7 million distinct CDR3 sequences, with 28% found just once. The sample was blood. These receptors originate from a woman younger than 45 in good health. CDR3s leave out the opening cysteine and the closing phenylalanine or tryptophan.

V gene: TRBV7-2
J gene: TRBJ1-1
CDR3 protein: ASSLVPGLGTEAF

V gene: TRBV9
J gene: TRBJ1-4
CDR3 protein: ASSVVGYKEKLF

V gene: TRBV2
J gene: TRBJ2-1
CDR3 protein: ASSEARGPSSYNEQF

V gene: TRBV3-1
J gene: TRBJ2-2
CDR3 protein: ASSQHAYMGGQNTGELF

V gene: TRBV6-2/TRBV6-3
J gene: TRBJ2-2
CDR3 protein: ASSYSLSTGELF

V gene: TRBV10-3
J gene: TRBJ1-1
CDR3 protein: AISDLFGGRGTEAF

V gene: TRBV18
J gene: TRBJ2-7
CDR3 protein: ASSPPVQAGSYEQY

V gene: TRBV10-3
J gene: TRBJ1-2
CDR3 protein: ATGGFRYGYT

V gene: TRBV28
J gene: TRBJ2-5
CDR3 protein: ASSLFGLAEETQY

V gene: TRBV29-1
J gene: TRBJ2-1
CDR3 protein: SVELGDSDGGLDEQF

V gene: TRBV28
J gene: TRBJ1-1
CDR3 protein: ASSQKPGQTETEAF

V gene: TRBV21-1
J gene: TRBJ2-5
CDR3 protein: ASSKVGAGDETQY

V gene: TRBV20-1
J gene: TRBJ2-1
CDR3 protein: SAGPGVQVLRQF

V gene: TRBV2
J gene: TRBJ1-1
CDR3 protein: ASQTLNTEAF

V gene: TRBV4-3
J gene: TRBJ2-3
CDR3 protein: ASSQEVTGISTDTQY

V gene: TRBV20-1
J gene: TRBJ1-5
CDR3 protein: SASQGGGQPQH

V gene: TRBV29-1
J gene: TRBJ1-1
CDR3 protein: SVARDAEAF